This TCR beta chain appears in the sequencing data of a study of OX40 agonist ivuxolimab in advanced cancers. About the study: Ivuxolimab, an agonist antibody against OX40 (CD134), was given to patients. Study outcomes and limitations: Some patients without response likewise showed low normalized clonal expansion.

Using immunoSEQ multiplex PCR, the repertoire was profiled, and TCRdb retains in-frame clones only, with some absent. This table holds 57,000 or so clones, less than 90% found once. Notes on this clone: Its antigen remains unknown.

This specimen was CD4+ or CD8+ T cells sorted from blood, taken in a trial of the OX40 agonist ivuxolimab. This sequence was found in an adult with an advanced solid tumor such as melanoma, head and neck, liver or kidney cancer.

This CDR3 is CAGNREGSPLHF. The CDR3 DNA reads TGTGCCGGGAACCGAGAGGGGTCACCCCTCCACTTT. This rearrangement joins TRBV30 to TRBJ1-6; possible D gene TRBD1, 5 bases. Trimming left V 8 bases short and J 10 bases short, with 15 bases between. Germline V gives CDR1 GTSNPN, CDR2 SVGIG (reference sequence). This CDR3 is built from 12 residues.